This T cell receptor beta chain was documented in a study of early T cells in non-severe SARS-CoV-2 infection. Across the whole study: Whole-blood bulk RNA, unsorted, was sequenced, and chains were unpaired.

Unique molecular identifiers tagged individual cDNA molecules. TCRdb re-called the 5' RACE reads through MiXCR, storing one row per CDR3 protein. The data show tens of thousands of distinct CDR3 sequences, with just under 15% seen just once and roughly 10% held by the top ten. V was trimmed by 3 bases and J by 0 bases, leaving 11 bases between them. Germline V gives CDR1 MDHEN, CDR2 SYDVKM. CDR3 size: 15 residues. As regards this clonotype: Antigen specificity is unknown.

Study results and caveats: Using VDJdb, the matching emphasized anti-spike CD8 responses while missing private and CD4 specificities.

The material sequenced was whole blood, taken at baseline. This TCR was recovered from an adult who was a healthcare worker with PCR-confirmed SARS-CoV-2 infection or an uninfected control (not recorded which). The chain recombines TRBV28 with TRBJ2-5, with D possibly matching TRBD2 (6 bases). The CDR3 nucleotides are TGTGCCAGCAGTTTCTCGGGGGTGTACCAAGAGACCCAGTACTTC. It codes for CASSFSGVYQETQYF.